The 5 T cell receptor beta chains listed next were all sequenced from one sample in a study of PD-L1 blockade in urothelial cancer. Stated time point: pretreatment peripheral blood. TCRdb keeps only in-frame clones here, not all; method: immunoSEQ multiplex PCR. The sample contains 50,000 to 75,000 clones, roughly four fifths of which appear only once. Sample: PBMCs, taken around atezolizumab (anti-PD-L1) treatment. These receptor sequences come from a man between 65 and 80 years old with urothelial cancer.

This chain links TRBV27 with TRBJ1-1, with 7 bases fitting TRBD1. V lost 3 bases to trimming and J lost 2 bases; unmatched junction nucleotides: 9. The CDR3 runs to 16 residues. Germline loops: CDR1 MNHEY, CDR2 SMNVEV (reference sequence). The CDR3 DNA sequence: TGTGCCAGCAGTTTTAGAACAGGGGTTGACAACACTGAAGCTTTCTTT. Its protein is CASSFRTGVDNTEAFF.

The rearrangement joins TRBV27 to TRBJ1-2, with D perhaps TRBD1 (6 bases). Trimming left V 0 bases short and J 7 bases short, with 9 bases between. The CDR3 is 13 amino acids. Germline-derived CDR1 and CDR2 are MNHEY and SMNVEV (reference sequence). CDR3 sequence: CASSLSQGFGYTF. The CDR3 coding sequence is TGTGCCAGCAGTTTATCCCAGGGGTTTGGCTACACCTTC.

There are a few counts of this clone. This chain connects TRBV11-2 to TRBJ2-7; possible D gene TRBD1, 5 bases. The CDR3 loop spans 14 amino acids. Trimming took off 0 bases at V and 6 bases at J, with 12 bases between the two ends. Germline V gene lookup returns CDR1 SGHAT and CDR2 FQNNGV. The CDR3 nucleotides are TGTGCCAGCAGCTTAGATCGCCAGGGTGGCGAGCAGTACTTC. Protein product: CASSLDRQGGEQYF.

The chain uses TRBV6-1 and TRBJ2-7; 10 bases match TRBD1. This CDR3 spans 16 amino acids. V shed 2 bases, J shed 5 bases, and the junction held 9 bases outside the gene matches. The germline CDR1 and CDR2 sequences are MNHNS and SASEGT. This CDR3 reads CASSESEGQGSDEQYF. CDR3 in DNA: TGTGCCAGCAGTGAATCTGAGGGACAGGGGAGCGACGAGCAGTACTTC.

J is TRBJ1-4 and V is TRBV7-2; D is perhaps TRBD1 (6 bases). Deletions cut 7 bases from V and 6 bases from J, with 15 bases between. This CDR3 comprises 14 residues. Looked up from germline, CDR1 is SGHTA and CDR2 is FQGNSA. The DNA for the CDR3 is TGTGCCAGCAAGGGTAACAGGGAAGATGAAAAACTGTTTTTT. Its protein is CASKGNREDEKLFF.